The rows below give T cell receptor beta chains drawn from one sample of a study of neurological immune-mediated disorders. TCRdb re-called the 5' RACE reads through MiXCR, storing one row per CDR3 protein. The sample has more than 40,000 distinct CDR3 sequences, around 2.9% seen once. Input material: PBMCs. Receptor source: a woman between 50 and 59 years old with multiple sclerosis. Each CDR3 is given with its conserved first and last residue. The D gene is left open where the match is weak. A row's size may be missing; if present it is once, few, many or a size class.

V gene: TRBV9; D gene: TRBD1; clone size: -; J gene: TRBJ2-5; CDR3 protein: CASSVAGTGYETQYF; CDR3 DNA: TGTGCCAGCAGCGTAGCTGGGACAGGGTATGAGACCCAGTACTTC
V gene: TRBV20-1; D gene: TRBD2; clone size: many; J gene: TRBJ2-3; CDR3 protein: CSARSGGGGTDTQYF; CDR3 DNA: TGCAGTGCTAGATCTGGCGGGGGGGGGACAGATACGCAGTATTTT
V gene: TRBV6-6; D gene: -; clone size: many; J gene: TRBJ2-1; CDR3 protein: CASSFSNNEQFF; CDR3 DNA: TGTGCCAGCAGTTTCTCGAACAATGAGCAGTTCTTC
V gene: TRBV5-1; D gene: TRBD2; clone size: many; J gene: TRBJ2-1; CDR3 protein: CASSLAASGGGTAQFF; CDR3 DNA: TGCGCCAGCAGCTTGGCTGCTAGCGGGGGGGGTACTGCCCAGTTCTTC
V gene: TRBV7-2; D gene: TRBD1; clone size: many; J gene: TRBJ2-2; CDR3 protein: CASSLVARGRTGELFF; CDR3 DNA: TGTGCCAGCAGCTTAGTCGCCAGGGGGCGGACCGGGGAGCTGTTTTTT
V gene: TRBV7-2; D gene: -; clone size: many; J gene: TRBJ2-1; CDR3 protein: CASSLVPGYNEQFF; CDR3 DNA: TGTGCCAGCAGCTTAGTTCCGGGGTACAATGAGCAGTTCTTC
V gene: TRBV28; D gene: TRBD1; clone size: many; J gene: TRBJ2-4; CDR3 protein: CASDGQGGRYTLAKNIQYF; CDR3 DNA: TGTGCCAGCGACGGACAGGGAGGCCGTTATACCTTAGCCAAAAACATTCAGTACTTC
V gene: TRBV5-1; D gene: -; clone size: many; J gene: TRBJ2-1; CDR3 protein: CASSLGMGGLNEQFF; CDR3 DNA: TGCGCCAGCAGCTTGGGAATGGGGGGCTTAAATGAGCAGTTCTTC
V gene: TRBV7-2; D gene: TRBD2; clone size: many; J gene: TRBJ2-7; CDR3 protein: CASSLEPLAGVYEQYF; CDR3 DNA: TGTGCCAGCAGCTTAGAGCCCCTAGCGGGGGTTTACGAGCAGTACTTC
V gene: TRBV5-1; D gene: -; clone size: many; J gene: TRBJ1-1; CDR3 protein: CASSQQEKNTEAFF; CDR3 DNA: TGCGCCAGCAGCCAACAGGAGAAGAACACTGAAGCTTTCTTT
V gene: TRBV5-1; D gene: -; clone size: many; J gene: TRBJ1-3; CDR3 protein: CASSLERPSSGNTIYF; CDR3 DNA: TGCGCCAGCAGCTTGGAGCGGCCGAGCTCTGGAAACACCATATATTTT
V gene: TRBV5-1; D gene: TRBD2; clone size: many; J gene: TRBJ2-3; CDR3 protein: CASSLTSGNTVGTDTQYF; CDR3 DNA: TGCGCCAGCAGCTTAACGAGCGGGAATACGGTCGGCACAGATACGCAGTATTTT
V gene: TRBV4-2; D gene: -; clone size: many; J gene: TRBJ2-3; CDR3 protein: CASSQEEGGAITDTQYF; CDR3 DNA: TGTGCCAGCAGCCAAGAAGAGGGGGGCGCCATCACAGATACGCAGTATTTT
V gene: TRBV6-6; D gene: -; clone size: many; J gene: TRBJ1-2; CDR3 protein: CASRDSAYGYTF; CDR3 DNA: TGTGCCAGCAGGGACAGCGCGTATGGCTACACCTTC
V gene: TRBV20-1; D gene: -; clone size: many; J gene: TRBJ1-4; CDR3 protein: CSAELAAGSSEKLFF; CDR3 DNA: TGCAGTGCTGAGCTCGCCGCAGGGAGTAGTGAAAAACTGTTTTTT
V gene: TRBV4-1; D gene: -; clone size: medium-sized; J gene: TRBJ2-1; CDR3 protein: CASSLIDSSAYNEQFF; CDR3 DNA: TGCGCCAGCAGCCTTATCGACAGTTCAGCCTACAATGAGCAGTTCTTC